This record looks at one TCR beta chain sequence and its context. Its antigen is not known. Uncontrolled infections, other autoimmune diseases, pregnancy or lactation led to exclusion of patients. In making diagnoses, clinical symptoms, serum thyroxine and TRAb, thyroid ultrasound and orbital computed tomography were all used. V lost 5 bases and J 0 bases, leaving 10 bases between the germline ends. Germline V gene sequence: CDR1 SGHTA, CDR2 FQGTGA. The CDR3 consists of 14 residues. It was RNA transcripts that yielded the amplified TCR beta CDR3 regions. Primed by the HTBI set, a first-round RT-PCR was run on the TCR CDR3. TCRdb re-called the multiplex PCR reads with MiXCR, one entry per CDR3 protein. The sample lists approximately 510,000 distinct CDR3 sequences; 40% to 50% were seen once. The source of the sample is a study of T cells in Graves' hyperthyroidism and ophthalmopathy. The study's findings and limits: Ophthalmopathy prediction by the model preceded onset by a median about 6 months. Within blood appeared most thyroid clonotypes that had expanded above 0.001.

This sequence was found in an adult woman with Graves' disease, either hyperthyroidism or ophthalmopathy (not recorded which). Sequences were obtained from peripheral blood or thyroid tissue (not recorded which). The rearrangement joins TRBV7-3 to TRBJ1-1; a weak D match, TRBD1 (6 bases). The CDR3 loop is CASSMGGMNTEAFF. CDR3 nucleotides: TGTGCCAGCAGCATGGGGGGCATGAACACTGAAGCTTTCTTT. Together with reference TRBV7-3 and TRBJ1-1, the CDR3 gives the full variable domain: GAGVSQTPSNKVTEKGKYVELRCDPISGHTALYWYRQSLGQGPEFLIYFQGTGAADDSGLPNDRFFAVRPEGSVSTLKIQRTERGDSAVYLCASSMGGMNTEAFFGQGTRLTVV.